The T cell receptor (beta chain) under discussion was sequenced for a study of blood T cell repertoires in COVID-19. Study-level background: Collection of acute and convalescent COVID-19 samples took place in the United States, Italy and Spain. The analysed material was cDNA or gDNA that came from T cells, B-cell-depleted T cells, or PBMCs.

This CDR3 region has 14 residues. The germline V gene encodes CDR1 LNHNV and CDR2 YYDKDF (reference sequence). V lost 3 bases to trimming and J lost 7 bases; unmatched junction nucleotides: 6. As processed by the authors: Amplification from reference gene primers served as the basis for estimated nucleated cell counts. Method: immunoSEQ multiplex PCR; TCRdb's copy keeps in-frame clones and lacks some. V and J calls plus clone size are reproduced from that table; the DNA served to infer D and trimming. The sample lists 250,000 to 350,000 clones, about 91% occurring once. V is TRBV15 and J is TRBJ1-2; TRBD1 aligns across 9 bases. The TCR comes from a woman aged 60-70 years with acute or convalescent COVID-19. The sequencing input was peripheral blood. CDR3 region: CATSRTGGYSGYTF. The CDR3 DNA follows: TGTGCCACCAGCAGGACAGGGGGATATTCTGGCTACACCTTC.